The present T cell receptor (beta chain) was sequenced within a study of blood T cell repertoires in COVID-19. Study-level background: The samples span acute and convalescent COVID-19 from the United States, Italy and Spain. PBMCs, B-cell-depleted T cells, or T cells provided the cDNA or gDNA that made up the material.

The CDR3 has 15 residues. V shed 0 bases, J shed 3 bases, and the junction held 1 base outside the gene matches. CDR1 and CDR2 from the germline V gene are SGHDN and FVKESK. Per the original data handling: Nucleated cell counts were estimated from reference gene primer amplification. Produced via immunoSEQ multiplex PCR; TCRdb's table is partial and in-frame only. V, J and clone size reflect that table, while D and trimming were determined from the DNA. Of roughly 150,000 clones detected, 60% to 85% appear once; the ten largest clones hold 2.8%. This clone was counted only a few times. V gene TRBV14 combines with J gene TRBJ1-2, with 10 positions matching TRBD1. The receptor's source is a man in his 70s with acute or convalescent COVID-19. The sample comprised peripheral blood. This CDR3 is CASSQEDRGYYGYTF. DNA for the CDR3: TGTGCCAGCAGCCAAGAGGACAGGGGGTACTATGGCTACACCTTC. Variable domain in full (rest from reference TRBV14 and TRBJ1-2): EAGVTQFPSHSVIEKGQTVTLRCDPISGHDNLYWYRRVMGKEIKFLLHFVKESKQDESGMPNNRFLAERTGGTYSTLKVQPAELEDSGVYFCASSQEDRGYYGYTFGSGTRLTVV.